The text below deals with one T cell receptor (beta chain). Its antigen is still unknown. These data originate in a study of T cell repertoires in cytomegalovirus infection. Study in general: Alongside well-studied HLA-B-restricted CMV epitopes, recently identified HLA-C-restricted CMV epitopes were also used. Public TCR beta signatures were indicative of both CMV infection and a matching HLA type.

In TCRdb, the reads were re-called with MiXCR into one record per CDR3 protein. In the table there are some 800,000 distinct CDR3 sequences, 29% of which are singletons. Whole-study findings and limits: Pooled public TCR beta family frequency picked out CMV carriers with the relevant HLA. The ex vivo response showed dominance by HLA-C-restricted CMV-specific TCR beta clonotypes.

The clonotype was recovered from a human donor in good health (CMV status not recorded). Some clones in this sample may be carry-over from other donors' samples. The material sequenced was cultured CD8+ T cells from PBMCs, taken from culture after CMV antigen stimulation.

The CDR3: CASSYGLHNEQFF. CDR3 coding DNA: TGTGCCAGCAGCTACGGGCTACACAATGAGCAGTTCTTC. The V and J genes are TRBV6-5 and TRBJ2-1; no reliable D call. This CDR3 spans 13 amino acids. Germline values: CDR1 MNHEY, CDR2 SVGAGI. Trimming took 6 bases from V and 5 from J, leaving 11 bases between them.